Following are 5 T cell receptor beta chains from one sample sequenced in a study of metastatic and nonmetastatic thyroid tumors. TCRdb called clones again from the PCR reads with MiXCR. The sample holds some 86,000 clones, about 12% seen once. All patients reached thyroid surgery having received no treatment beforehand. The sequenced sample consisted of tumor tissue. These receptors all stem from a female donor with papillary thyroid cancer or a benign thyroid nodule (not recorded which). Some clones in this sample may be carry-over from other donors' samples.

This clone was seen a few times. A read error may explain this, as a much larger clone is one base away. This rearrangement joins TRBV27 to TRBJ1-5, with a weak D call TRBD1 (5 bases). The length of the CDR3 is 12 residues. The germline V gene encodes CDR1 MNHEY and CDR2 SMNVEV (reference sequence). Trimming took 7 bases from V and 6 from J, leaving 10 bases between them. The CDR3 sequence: CASTTVGQPQHF. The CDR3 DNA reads TGTGCCAGCACGACAGTGGGTCAGCCCCAGCATTTT.

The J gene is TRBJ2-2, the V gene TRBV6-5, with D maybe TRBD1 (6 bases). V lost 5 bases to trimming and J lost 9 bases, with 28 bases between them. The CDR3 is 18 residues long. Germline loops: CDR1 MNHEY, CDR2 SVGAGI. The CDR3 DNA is TGTGCCAGCAGTCCCCGGCTACAGGGTCGGATTTTCGCCTGGGAGCTGTTTTTT. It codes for CASSPRLQGRIFAWELFF.

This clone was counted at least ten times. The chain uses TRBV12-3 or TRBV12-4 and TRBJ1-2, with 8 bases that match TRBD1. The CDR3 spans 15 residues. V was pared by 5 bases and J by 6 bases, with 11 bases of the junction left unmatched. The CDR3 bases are TGTGCCAGCAGTCTCCTCTGGACAGGGATCCATGGCTACACCTTC. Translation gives CASSLLWTGIHGYTF.

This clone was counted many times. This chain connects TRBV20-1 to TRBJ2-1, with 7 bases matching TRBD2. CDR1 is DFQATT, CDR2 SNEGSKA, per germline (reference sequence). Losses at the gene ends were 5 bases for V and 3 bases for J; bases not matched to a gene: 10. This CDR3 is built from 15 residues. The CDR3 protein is CSAPQIAGLYNEQFF. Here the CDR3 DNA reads TGCAGTGCTCCCCAAATAGCGGGCCTCTACAATGAGCAGTTCTTC.

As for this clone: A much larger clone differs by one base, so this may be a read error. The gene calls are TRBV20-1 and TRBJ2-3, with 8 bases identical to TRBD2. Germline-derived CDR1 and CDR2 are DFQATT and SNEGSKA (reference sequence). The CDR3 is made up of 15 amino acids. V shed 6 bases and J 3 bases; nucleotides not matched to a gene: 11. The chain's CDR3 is CSAPEIIAGTDTQYF. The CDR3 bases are TGCAGTGCCCCAGAGATTATAGCGGGGACAGATACGCAGTATTTT.